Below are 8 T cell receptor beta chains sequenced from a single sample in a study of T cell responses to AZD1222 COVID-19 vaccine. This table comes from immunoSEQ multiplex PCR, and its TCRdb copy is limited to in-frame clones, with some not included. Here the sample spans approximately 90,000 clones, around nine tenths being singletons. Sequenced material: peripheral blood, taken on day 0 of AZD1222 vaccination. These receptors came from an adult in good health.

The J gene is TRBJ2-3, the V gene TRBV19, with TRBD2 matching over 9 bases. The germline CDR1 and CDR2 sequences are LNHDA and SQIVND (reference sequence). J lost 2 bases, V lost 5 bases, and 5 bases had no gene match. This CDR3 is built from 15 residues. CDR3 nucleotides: TGTGCCAGTAGTTTCGGGACTAGCAACACAGATACGCAGTATTTT. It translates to CASSFGTSNTDTQYF.

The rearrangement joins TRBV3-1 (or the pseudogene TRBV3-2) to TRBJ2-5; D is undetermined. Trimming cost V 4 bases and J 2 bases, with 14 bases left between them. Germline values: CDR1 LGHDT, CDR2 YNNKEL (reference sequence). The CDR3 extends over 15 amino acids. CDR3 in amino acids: CASSPTRVLQETQYF. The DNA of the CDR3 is TGTGCCAGCAGCCCAACCCGGGTCCTTCAAGAGACCCAGTACTTC.

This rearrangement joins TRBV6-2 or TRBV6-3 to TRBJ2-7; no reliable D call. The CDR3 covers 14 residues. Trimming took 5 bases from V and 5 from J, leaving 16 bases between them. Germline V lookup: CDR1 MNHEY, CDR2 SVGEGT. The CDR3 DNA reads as TGTGCCAGCAGTGTTGCCGGAGAAAGGGACGAGCAGTACTTC. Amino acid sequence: CASSVAGERDEQYF.

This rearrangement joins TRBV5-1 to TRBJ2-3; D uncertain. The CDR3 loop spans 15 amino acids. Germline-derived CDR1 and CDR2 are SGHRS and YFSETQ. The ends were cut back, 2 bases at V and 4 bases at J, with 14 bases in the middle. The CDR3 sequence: CASSFGSENPDTQYF. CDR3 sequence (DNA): TGCGCCAGCAGCTTCGGATCAGAAAATCCAGATACGCAGTATTTT.

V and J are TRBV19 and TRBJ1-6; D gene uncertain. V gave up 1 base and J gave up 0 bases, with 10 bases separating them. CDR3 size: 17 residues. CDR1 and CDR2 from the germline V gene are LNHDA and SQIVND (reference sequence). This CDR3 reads CASSIGVYDSYNSPLHF. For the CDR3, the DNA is TGTGCCAGTAGTATAGGAGTATACGACTCCTATAATTCACCCCTCCACTTT.

In DNA form, the CDR3 reads TGTGCCAGCAGCCGAGTAGGGCCCCTTACTTACAATGAGCAGTTCTTC. Amino acid sequence: CASSRVGPLTYNEQFF. The chain joins TRBV7-8 to TRBJ2-1; no definite D call. The CDR3 sequence is 16 residues long. Looked up from germline, CDR1 is SGHVS and CDR2 is FQNEAQ. Trimming stripped 5 bases from V and 4 bases from J, with 18 bases between.

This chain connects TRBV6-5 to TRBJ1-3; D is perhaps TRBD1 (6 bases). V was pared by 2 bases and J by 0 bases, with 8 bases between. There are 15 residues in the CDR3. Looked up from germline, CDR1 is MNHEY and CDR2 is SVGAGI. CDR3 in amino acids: CASSYDRNSGNTIYF. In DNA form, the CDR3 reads TGTGCCAGCAGTTACGACAGGAACTCTGGAAACACCATATATTTT.

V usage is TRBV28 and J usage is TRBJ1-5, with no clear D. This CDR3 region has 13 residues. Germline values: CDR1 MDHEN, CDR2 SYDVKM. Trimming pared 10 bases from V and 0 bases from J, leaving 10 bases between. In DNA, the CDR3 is TGTGCCACCGGACCTTATAGCAATCAGCCCCAGCATTTT. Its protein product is CATGPYSNQPQHF.